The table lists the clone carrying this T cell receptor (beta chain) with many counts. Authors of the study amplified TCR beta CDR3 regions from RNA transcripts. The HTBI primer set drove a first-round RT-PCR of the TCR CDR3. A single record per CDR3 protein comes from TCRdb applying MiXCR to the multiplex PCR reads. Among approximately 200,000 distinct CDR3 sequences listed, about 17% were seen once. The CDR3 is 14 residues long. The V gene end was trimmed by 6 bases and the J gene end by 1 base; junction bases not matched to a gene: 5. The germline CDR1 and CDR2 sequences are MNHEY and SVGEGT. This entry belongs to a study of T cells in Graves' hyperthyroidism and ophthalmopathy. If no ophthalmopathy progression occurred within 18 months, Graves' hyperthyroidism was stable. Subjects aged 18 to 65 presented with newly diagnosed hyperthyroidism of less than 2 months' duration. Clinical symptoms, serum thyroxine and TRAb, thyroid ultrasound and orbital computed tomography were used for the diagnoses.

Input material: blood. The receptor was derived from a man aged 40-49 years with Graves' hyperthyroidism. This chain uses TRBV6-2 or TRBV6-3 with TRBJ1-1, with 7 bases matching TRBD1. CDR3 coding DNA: TGTGCCAGCAGCAGACAGGGACCGAACACTGAAGCTTTCTTT. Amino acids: CASSRQGPNTEAFF.